The TCR beta chain described here comes from a study of CD8 T cells in ankylosing spondylitis. This clonotype was picked up a small number of times. Its matching antigen is unknown. General study results and limits: As reported, disease-linked clones showed significant enrichment in matched ankylosing spondylitis synovial fluid. Within peripheral blood, clones linked to disease were CD8+ and relatively rare. Roughly eight highly homologous variants formed a TCR beta motif that appeared characteristic of ankylosing spondylitis blood. A number of the motif variants had already been described in reactive arthritis synovial fluid and blood.

This CDR3 has 15 residues. Germline assignment: CDR1 DFQATT and CDR2 SNEGSKA (reference sequence). Trimming took 3 bases from V and 6 from J, leaving 21 bases between them. Libraries of TCR beta came from quantitative 5'-RACE with molecular barcodes. One entry per CDR3 protein, called by TCRdb with MiXCR from the 5' RACE reads. Altogether hundreds of thousands of distinct CDR3 sequences are present, 26% being singletons, with the ten largest covering 0.75% to 0.9%. The TCR sequence derives from a male donor with ankylosing spondylitis. The chain employs TRBV20-1 and TRBJ2-7; D is perhaps TRBD1 or TRBD2 (5 bases each). Sequenced material: blood, either unsorted or a sorted T cell fraction (not recorded which). Here the CDR3 DNA reads TGCAGTGCTAGGCACCCCGGGACGCTGAATTCCGAGCAGTACTTC. As protein: CSARHPGTLNSEQYF.